The source of this T cell receptor (delta chain) is a study of γδ T cells in repeated Plasmodium falciparum infection (dated by TCRdb to about 2021). Context from the whole study: The natural-infection arm enrolled Malian children exposed to intense seasonal malaria transmission and compared the Malian children with Australian children matched for age and gender. Four controlled human malaria infections were administered to roughly 5 malaria-naive U.S. adults over around 630 days by bites from P. falciparum NF54-infected Anopheles stephensi mosquitoes. Samples from controlled-infection subjects were taken at baseline, right before selected infections, and 21 days after each infection. Malian gammadelta TCR repertoires were analysed cross-sectionally during no-transmission periods and longitudinally across acute febrile malaria episodes. The study looked at how repeated Plasmodium falciparum infection shapes the human gammadelta T cell repertoire, using both natural infection in Mali and controlled human malaria infection. Beyond this particular receptor, the publication reports: Analysis of inter-individual variability in gammadelta T cell responses was limited by the small size of the controlled-infection cohort. In Vdelta2-negative, largely Vdelta1+, gammadelta TCR repertoires, repeated controlled infections appeared to drive waves of new clonotype selection. Compared with Australian children, Malian children appeared to have Vdelta2-negative gammadelta TCR repertoires that were more clonally expanded, less diverse and less shared. Vgamma9/Vdelta2+ TCR repertoires kept a highly stable polyclonal repertoire across time and infection, and many TCRgamma sequences overlapped between individuals. The Malian cohort came from a small rural village of predominantly one ethnic group, limiting generalizability.

The CDR1 and CDR2 encoded by the germline V gene are TSWWSYY and QGS. V lost 0 bases and J lost 3 bases, and the count of bases not matched to a germline gene is 25. The CDR3 spans 22 residues, from the cysteine through the phenylalanine. The sequence is cut down to CDR3 DNA, 66 bases in frame from base 1. For this clone: Its target antigen remains unknown. TCRdb attributes to this sequence the protein of a much larger clone, which differs from the DNA translation at residue 17; a read error is likely, and the protein displayed is translated from the DNA.

Libraries were built with multiplex PCR. The run used an Illumina MiSeq. From each sorted gammadelta T cell sample, both TCR gamma (TRG) and TCR delta (TRD) chains were sequenced. The study's own analysis went as follows. The repertoire analyses used clonotype tree plots, the accumulated frequency of the top 20 clonotypes, and diversity index (DI) and D75 metrics. Identical DNA sequences were merged into single rows after TCRdb reprocessed the public reads with CATT. What appears here as the V and J calls and clone size reflects TCRdb's work, not the paper's. Recorded for this sample are 75,000 to 95,000 delta-chain clones; approximately 0.96% of them occurred a single time. 9.5% to 10% of the sample belongs to the ten largest clones. For bulk TCR repertoire analysis, Vgamma9/Vdelta2+ and Vdelta2-negative gammadelta T cell populations were isolated by flow sorting from peripheral blood mononuclear cells.

The rearranged chain carries TRDV1 and TRDJ1; the junction holds 7 bases that match TRDD3. The J gene, missing from TCRdb, was assigned here through DNA to germline matching. The sequenced sample was gamma-delta T cells from blood. The TCR comes from a pool of human donors (malaria-infected and uninfected, not separated). The CDR3 in this case is CALGELFFRDSVGDRRADKLIF. The DNA sequence reads TGTGCTCTTGGGGAACTATTTTTTAGGGATTCAGTTGGGGATAGGAGAGCCGATAAACTCATCTTT.